This T cell receptor beta chain came from a study of cytomegalovirus exposure and HLA in healthy donors (TCRdb year 2017). The study in broad terms: According to an earlier analysis of 587 of the donors, 150 million to 200 million T cells yielded over 100 million unique TCR beta sequences and 276 Gb of sequence data. Alongside the repertoire data, information on donor age, sex, ethnicity and CMV serostatus was compiled. The study aimed to test whether signatures of past pathogen exposure could be identified by cataloging public T cell receptors. In a later analysis, previously published TCR beta repertoires from 666 donors were re-analyzed and high-resolution HLA genotyping was added so that TCR occurrence patterns could be studied. Across 398 genotyped donors of the cohort, an average of about 250,000 unique TCR beta nucleotide sequences per donor were sequenced, and roughly 20% of those sequences were non-productive. In addition to the first cohort of roughly 700 subjects, a separate validation cohort of 130 or so different subjects was used. An earlier analysis of approximately 640 of the donors applied high-throughput TCR beta sequencing to assess whether each TCR beta V gene segment acted as functional or pseudogenic. Four to six DR-DQ haplotypes were handled as single units for association and clustering, since linkage in the cohort was strong. An early release that covered about 600 HLA-typed donors contained 300 to 350 gigabases of sequencing data and tens of millions of unique TCR sequences. Using immunosequencing, the study profiled T cell repertoires from around 680 subjects and related those repertoires to cytomegalovirus serostatus. Typing coverage differed by locus: A, B, C, DRB1 and DQB1 were typed in about 620-630 donors, DQA1 in about 500, DPA1 in around 610, and DPB1 in 400 to 480. The genetic ancestry cluster associated with self-reported Caucasian donors included approximately 85% of the approximately 430 genotyped donors. Rather than drawing on any new phenotypic data, the later analysis identified candidate immune exposures from TCR beta sequences and the way those sequences occurred across donors. In a later genetic analysis, genome-wide SNP genotypes for about 60% of the 666 donors were used, and that subset was treated as a discovery cohort. All discovery cohort repertoires had been generated using a single sequencing platform. HLA typing included class I and class II loci at four-digit resolution. To predict cytomegalovirus infection status, the study combined high-throughput TCR immunosequencing, statistical association of individual TCRs with disease status, and machine learning.

Regarding this clone: The target of this receptor is not known. Per-base quality was not reported, and no clone a single base away is much larger than it.

The library came from the immunoSEQ multiplex PCR assay. A mixture of 60 forward primers for TCR Vbeta segments and 13 reverse primers for TCR Jbeta segments was used in the multiplex PCR. The CDR3 region of rearranged TCR beta genes was amplified from genomic DNA by a multiplex PCR assay. On the Illumina HiSeq System, the amplified TCR beta libraries were sequenced as 87-base-pair reads. The original pipeline was this. A later analysis counted around 72 million unique TCR beta chains across the 500 to 850 repertoires, and some 11 million of these chains were shared by at least two donors. A nearest-neighbor algorithm error-corrected the raw reads and collapsed the reads into unique sequences, merging closely related sequences to remove PCR and sequencing errors. V, D and J gene segments were assigned by aligning CDR3 sequences to IMGT reference sequences. For a sequence to be retained, at least a six-nucleotide match to both a V gene segment and a J gene segment was required. Rearrangements were called productive when the CDR3 lacked stop codons and stayed in frame with V and J; all others were non-productive. Following IMGT convention, CDR3 was defined as the stretch from the second conserved V-encoded cysteine to the conserved J-encoded phenylalanine. Sequences without an unambiguous match to a single V gene segment were excluded from the earlier analysis of over 500 of the donors. An earlier analysis of 587 of the donors classified V segments as functional when productive rearrangements were above 56.7% and as segregating when the standard deviation between donors was above 5%. A statistical classification framework was built to diagnose cytomegalovirus status from the catalog of TCR beta chain sequences. In a later analysis, V and J genes were assigned by comparing TCR nucleotide sequences against IMGT/GENE-DB human TR gene sequences. The TCRdist pipeline was used in a later analysis to assign CDR3 sequences and most-parsimonious VDJ recombination scenarios. A later analysis defined each TCR beta chain by its CDR3 amino acid sequence plus V-gene family, and excluded reads lacking a unique V-gene family. As a way to deal with suspected cross-contamination and a sequencing artifact, a later analysis dropped 640 or so nucleotide sequences that were highly shared and had low generation probability. In a later analysis, a clonal expansion index was calculated for each public chain from normalized within-repertoire ranks of inferred template counts. In a later analysis, generation probabilities were computed with a VDJ recombination model fitted to out-of-frame rearrangements, and the resulting probabilities were checked against IGoR. Hypergeometric tests were used in a later analysis to score TCR-TCR, TCR-HLA and TCR-CMV co-occurrence, with a repertoire-size bias correction applied to the TCR pairs. False discovery rates were estimated in a later analysis by permuting HLA or CMV assignments 20 times. A later analysis grouped co-occurring TCRs with DBSCAN, adding TCRdist sequence similarity when clustering within HLA-allele-positive subsets. Co-occurrence clustering excluded repertoires with fewer than 30,000 or more than 120,000 public chains, plus five with anomalous nucleotide sharing. TCRdb provides this immuneACCESS table in a form limited to in-frame rearrangements. Some clones are lacking; in checked studies, under half of them reflect an unresolved V gene, and why the rest are absent is not known. D and trimming were read from the DNA, whereas the V and J calls and clone size are those reported in that table. Across this sample there are about 92,000 clones, with about three quarters seen only once. 6.5% to 8% of the sample belongs to the ten largest clones.

Summary of the overall study and its limitations: The presence/absence analyses assumed that sequencing depth was roughly uniform across donors, and that assumption may not be true. Correlated functional status among segregating V segments might reflect linkage disequilibrium, but an unknown experimental factor could not be ruled out. A later analysis associated 15,000 to 20,000 TCR beta sequences with specific HLA alleles at a false discovery rate of 0.05. Assigning TCR associations to individual alleles was difficult when HLA alleles, especially DR and DQ, strongly co-occurred. Because HLA typing was unavailable for some donors at each locus, only the typed subset was used in association tests. Broadly in line with IMGT annotations, most TCR beta V segments showed up in productive rearrangements about 90% or about 30% of the time in an earlier analysis of around 550 of the donors. A further reported finding was that TCR beta sequences accurately predicted the HLA-A and HLA-B alleles for most subjects in the first cohort. Cytomegalovirus status was reported to be diagnosed by the classifier with high specificity and sensitivity in both the original and validation cohorts. In this cohort, only TCR beta chains were sequenced, and detectable features were limited by the absence of alpha or paired-chain data. In a later analysis, TCR association rates were found to vary across HLA loci, with the most associated TCRs seen for DRB1 alleles and the fewest for HLA-C alleles. In a later genetic analysis, a missense DCLRE1C variant was associated with V-gene and J-gene trimming of TCR beta chains, and the association was replicated in an independent cohort. Because counts were too low, roughly 17 rarely observed V segments, including chromosome 9 orphons, were left out of the earlier analysis of a few hundred of the donors. According to a later analysis, parvovirus B19, influenza, CMV and Epstein-Barr virus appeared linked to several top co-occurrence clusters. In vitro tests confirmed that a few of the cytomegalovirus-associated TCR beta chains recognize cytomegalovirus antigens. The only immune exposure information available for the cohort was CMV serostatus. While some public TCRs were present in many individuals, most TCR sequences turned up only very rarely across donors. A cluster of highly shared sequence variants was judged likely to be a technical artifact of the sequencing pipeline. It was suggested by the authors that the approach could potentially be generalized to other disease states and immunological phenotypes. Compared with equally common non-associated chains, HLA-associated TCR beta chains in a later analysis were more clonally expanded and had lower generation probabilities. Some IMGT-functional V segments, including TRBV6-2 and TRBV6-3, could not be told apart with the 87-base-pair reads, so those segments were excluded. The study listed 150 to 200 TCR beta chains as associated with cytomegalovirus. According to a later genetic analysis, donors in an Asian-associated ancestry cluster had fewer N-insertions in productive TCRs than the approximately 650-donor mean. A later analysis found that most CMV-associated TCR beta chains appeared HLA-restricted, with HLA associations seemingly driven largely by CMV exposure.

The cohort consisted of hundreds of healthy bone marrow donors. At the time of sampling, every cohort member was nominally healthy, though immune exposures that went unrecorded were likely present. The donor was CMV seropositive and belonged to the group of 250 to 350 seropositive cohort members. A peripheral blood sample was collected from each donor, and TCR beta sequencing was performed on peripheral blood mononuclear cells. The Qiagen DNeasy Blood Extraction Kit was used to extract genomic DNA from the blood cell samples. Taken from the germline V gene, the CDR1 and CDR2 loops are SGDLS and YYNGEE. V was cut back by 0 bases and J by 5 bases, leaving a gap of 14 bases between them. The CDR3 starts with the cysteine, ends with the phenylalanine, and has 16 residues. Only CDR3 DNA is held: 48 bases, read in frame from base 1.

This sequence originates from a man in his forties or fifties in good health and CMV-seropositive. Specimen: PBMCs. The rearranged segments are TRBV9 and TRBJ1-4, with no confident D gene call. This receptor has the CDR3 CASSVASTYPNEKLFF. The base sequence is TGTGCCAGCAGCGTAGCTTCCACCTACCCGAATGAAAAACTGTTTTTT.